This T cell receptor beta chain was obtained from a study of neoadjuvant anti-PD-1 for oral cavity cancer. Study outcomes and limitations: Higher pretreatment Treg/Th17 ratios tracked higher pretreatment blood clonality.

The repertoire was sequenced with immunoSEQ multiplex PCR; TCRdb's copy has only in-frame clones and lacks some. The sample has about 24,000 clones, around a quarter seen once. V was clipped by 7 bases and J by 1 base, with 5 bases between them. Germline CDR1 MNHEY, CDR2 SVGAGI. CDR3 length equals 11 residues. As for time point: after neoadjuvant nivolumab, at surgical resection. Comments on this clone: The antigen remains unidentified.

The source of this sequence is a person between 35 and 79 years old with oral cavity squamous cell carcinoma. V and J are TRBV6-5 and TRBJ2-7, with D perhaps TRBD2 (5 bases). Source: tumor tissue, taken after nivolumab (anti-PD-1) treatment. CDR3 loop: CASTGSYEQYF. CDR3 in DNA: TGTGCCAGCACGGGGTCCTACGAGCAGTACTTC.